These T cell receptor beta chains were read from a single sample in a study of blood T cell repertoires in COVID-19. The assay was immunoSEQ multiplex PCR, and TCRdb's table has in-frame clones only and misses some. The sample holds about 500,000 clones, roughly 87% seen once. The specimen was PBMCs or T cells enriched from blood (not recorded which). These receptors were obtained from a woman between 18 and 29 years old who had recovered from COVID-19. The CDR3 runs from the conserved cysteine through the conserved F or W. The D gene is left open where the match is weak. Not all rows give a size; the values are once, few, many and, for expanded clones, a class.

j_call: TRBJ1-3; v_call: TRBV5-8; clone_size: few; d_call: -; cdr3_aa: CASSRTGFSGNTIYF; cdr3_nt: TGTGCCAGCAGTCGCACAGGTTTCTCTGGAAACACCATATATTTT
j_call: TRBJ1-2; v_call: TRBV10-3; clone_size: few; d_call: TRBD1; cdr3_aa: CAISEDNRGYYGYTF; cdr3_nt: TGTGCCATCAGTGAAGATAACAGGGGCTACTATGGCTACACCTTC
j_call: TRBJ2-1; v_call: TRBV7-9; clone_size: -; d_call: -; cdr3_aa: CASSFDSHNEQFF; cdr3_nt: TGTGCCAGCAGCTTTGACAGCCACAATGAGCAGTTCTTC
j_call: TRBJ2-6; v_call: TRBV7-2; clone_size: few; d_call: -; cdr3_aa: CASSLGRANVLTF; cdr3_nt: TGTGCCAGCAGCTTAGGTAGGGCCAACGTCCTGACTTTC
j_call: TRBJ2-2; v_call: TRBV5-1; clone_size: -; d_call: TRBD2; cdr3_aa: CASSPETGGGHTGELFF; cdr3_nt: TGCGCCAGCAGCCCAGAAACCGGGGGGGGCCACACCGGGGAGCTGTTTTTT
j_call: TRBJ1-2; v_call: TRBV14; clone_size: -; d_call: -; cdr3_aa: CASSQEINYGYTF; cdr3_nt: TGTGCCAGCAGCCAGGAGATAAACTATGGCTACACCTTC
j_call: TRBJ1-1; v_call: TRBV19; clone_size: few; d_call: -; cdr3_aa: CASSMGGLNTEAFF; cdr3_nt: TGTGCCAGTAGTATGGGAGGGCTGAACACTGAAGCTTTCTTT
j_call: TRBJ2-3; v_call: TRBV5-1; clone_size: -; d_call: TRBD2; cdr3_aa: CASSLLAGTSTDTQYF; cdr3_nt: TGCGCCAGCAGCTTACTAGCGGGGACTAGCACAGATACGCAGTATTTT
j_call: TRBJ2-7; v_call: TRBV5-1; clone_size: -; d_call: -; cdr3_aa: CASSSPDRGYYEQYF; cdr3_nt: TGCGCCAGCAGCTCCCCGGACAGAGGATATTACGAGCAGTACTTC
j_call: TRBJ1-2; v_call: TRBV30; clone_size: once; d_call: TRBD1; cdr3_aa: CACALIGTGDLGDGYTF; cdr3_nt: TGTGCCTGTGCCTTGATCGGGACAGGGGATCTCGGAGATGGCTACACCTTC
j_call: TRBJ1-5; v_call: TRBV7-2; clone_size: -; d_call: -; cdr3_aa: CASSLPGVSQPQHF; cdr3_nt: TGTGCCAGCAGCTTACCGGGGGTTAGTCAGCCCCAGCATTTT
j_call: TRBJ1-2; v_call: TRBV11-2; clone_size: -; d_call: -; cdr3_aa: CASSKREAPIYGYTF; cdr3_nt: TGTGCCAGCAGTAAACGGGAGGCGCCGATCTATGGCTACACCTTC
j_call: TRBJ1-4; v_call: TRBV14; clone_size: -; d_call: -; cdr3_aa: CASSPRTEVNEKLFF; cdr3_nt: TGTGCCAGCAGCCCGCGGACAGAGGTTAATGAAAAACTGTTTTTT
j_call: TRBJ2-1; v_call: TRBV5-4; clone_size: once; d_call: TRBD1; cdr3_aa: CASSSGQGAYNEQFF; cdr3_nt: TGTGCCAGCAGCTCCGGACAGGGGGCCTACAATGAGCAGTTCTTC
j_call: TRBJ1-5; v_call: TRBV30; clone_size: -; d_call: -; cdr3_aa: CAWSPNLGDRYSNQPQHF; cdr3_nt: TGTGCCTGGAGCCCCAACCTCGGAGACCGATATAGCAATCAGCCCCAGCATTTT
j_call: TRBJ2-7; v_call: TRBV5-1; clone_size: -; d_call: -; cdr3_aa: CASSSGTTDEQYF; cdr3_nt: TGCGCCAGCAGCTCCGGGACAACCGACGAGCAGTACTTC
j_call: TRBJ2-2; v_call: TRBV5-1; clone_size: once; d_call: TRBD1; cdr3_aa: CASSTTGGIAGELFF; cdr3_nt: TGCGCCAGCAGCACCACAGGGGGCATCGCCGGGGAGCTGTTTTTT
j_call: TRBJ2-5; v_call: TRBV5-1; clone_size: -; d_call: TRBD1; cdr3_aa: CASSPGQGSVETQYF; cdr3_nt: TGCGCCAGCAGCCCTGGACAGGGGTCTGTAGAGACCCAGTACTTC
j_call: TRBJ1-2; v_call: TRBV6-5; clone_size: -; d_call: -; cdr3_aa: CASSRQDNYGYTF; cdr3_nt: TGTGCCAGCAGTCGACAGGATAACTATGGCTACACCTTC
j_call: TRBJ2-7; v_call: TRBV7-2; clone_size: -; d_call: TRBD1; cdr3_aa: CASSWGGQGAYEQYF; cdr3_nt: TGTGCCAGCAGCTGGGGGGGACAGGGGGCCTACGAGCAGTACTTC
j_call: TRBJ2-5; v_call: TRBV7-2; clone_size: once; d_call: TRBD2; cdr3_aa: CASSPGLVRETQYF; cdr3_nt: TGTGCCAGCAGCCCGGGACTAGTAAGAGAGACCCAGTACTTC
j_call: TRBJ1-5; v_call: TRBV5-1; clone_size: -; d_call: TRBD1; cdr3_aa: CASSEGQGASQPQHF; cdr3_nt: TGCGCCAGCAGTGAGGGACAGGGTGCGAGTCAGCCCCAGCATTTT
j_call: TRBJ2-1; v_call: TRBV5-4; clone_size: once; d_call: -; cdr3_aa: CASSFPGWDEQFF; cdr3_nt: TGTGCCAGCAGCTTCCCGGGGTGGGATGAGCAGTTCTTC
j_call: TRBJ1-6; v_call: TRBV12-5; clone_size: -; d_call: TRBD1; cdr3_aa: CASGPNRGQGSPLHF; cdr3_nt: TGTGCTAGTGGCCCAAACAGGGGGCAGGGTTCACCCCTCCACTTT
j_call: TRBJ2-1; v_call: TRBV28; clone_size: -; d_call: TRBD1; cdr3_aa: CASSQRRDRGSYNEQFF; cdr3_nt: TGTGCCAGCAGTCAGAGGCGAGACAGGGGTTCCTACAATGAGCAGTTCTTC
j_call: TRBJ1-5; v_call: TRBV7-8; clone_size: -; d_call: -; cdr3_aa: CASSLGGVIQPQHF; cdr3_nt: TGTGCCAGCAGCTTAGGGGGGGTGATTCAGCCCCAGCATTTT
j_call: TRBJ1-4; v_call: TRBV27; clone_size: -; d_call: -; cdr3_aa: CASSNQNEKLFF; cdr3_nt: TGTGCCAGCAGTAATCAGAATGAAAAACTGTTTTTT
j_call: TRBJ1-2; v_call: TRBV28; clone_size: -; d_call: TRBD1; cdr3_aa: CASIPAGGSHGYTF; cdr3_nt: TGTGCCAGCATCCCCGCAGGGGGCAGCCATGGCTACACCTTC
j_call: TRBJ2-7; v_call: TRBV6-5; clone_size: -; d_call: -; cdr3_aa: CAIQTAYEQYF; cdr3_nt: TGTGCCATCCAGACAGCCTACGAGCAGTACTTC
j_call: TRBJ2-3; v_call: TRBV2; clone_size: -; d_call: TRBD2; cdr3_aa: CAAGGAGGTDTQYF; cdr3_nt: TGTGCCGCAGGTGGAGCGGGGGGCACAGATACGCAGTATTTT
j_call: TRBJ2-3; v_call: TRBV3-1/TRBV3-2; clone_size: -; d_call: -; cdr3_aa: CASSLEFGTYTISGTDTQYF; cdr3_nt: TGTGCCAGCAGCCTCGAGTTCGGGACTTATACTATTTCTGGCACAGATACGCAGTATTTT
j_call: TRBJ1-2; v_call: TRBV7-7; clone_size: -; d_call: TRBD1; cdr3_aa: CASSLSGGFDYGYTF; cdr3_nt: TGTGCCAGCAGCTTGTCAGGGGGCTTTGACTATGGCTACACCTTC
j_call: TRBJ1-1; v_call: TRBV5-1; clone_size: -; d_call: -; cdr3_aa: CASSSPGAAMGLNTEAFF; cdr3_nt: TGCGCCAGCAGCTCCCCTGGGGCTGCCATGGGGCTGAACACTGAAGCTTTCTTT
j_call: TRBJ1-1; v_call: TRBV7-2; clone_size: -; d_call: -; cdr3_aa: CASSLDQVNTEAFF; cdr3_nt: TGTGCCAGCAGCTTAGATCAGGTGAACACTGAAGCTTTCTTT
j_call: TRBJ2-7; v_call: TRBV6-5; clone_size: -; d_call: TRBD1; cdr3_aa: CASIGTGGNEQYF; cdr3_nt: TGTGCCAGCATCGGGACAGGGGGCAACGAGCAGTACTTC
j_call: TRBJ1-5; v_call: TRBV5-1; clone_size: -; d_call: TRBD1; cdr3_aa: CASSLGDRGFNQPQHF; cdr3_nt: TGCGCCAGCAGCCTGGGGGACAGGGGTTTTAATCAGCCCCAGCATTTT
j_call: TRBJ2-3; v_call: TRBV6-4; clone_size: few; d_call: TRBD2; cdr3_aa: CASSYASGGLDTQYF; cdr3_nt: TGTGCCAGCAGCTACGCTAGCGGGGGGTTAGATACGCAGTATTTT
j_call: TRBJ1-3; v_call: TRBV10-3; clone_size: -; d_call: TRBD1; cdr3_aa: CAITSGQGDNTIYF; cdr3_nt: TGTGCCATCACCTCGGGACAGGGGGACAACACCATATATTTT
j_call: TRBJ2-2; v_call: TRBV11-3; clone_size: -; d_call: -; cdr3_aa: CASSSALTTGNTGELFF; cdr3_nt: TGTGCCAGCAGCTCCGCCCTCACGACAGGGAACACCGGGGAGCTGTTTTTT
j_call: TRBJ1-1; v_call: TRBV6-5; clone_size: -; d_call: -; cdr3_aa: CASSYSWQGPNTEAFF; cdr3_nt: TGTGCCAGCAGTTACTCGTGGCAGGGGCCGAACACTGAAGCTTTCTTT
j_call: TRBJ2-7; v_call: TRBV5-5; clone_size: once; d_call: -; cdr3_aa: CASSPDDRYLSYEQYF; cdr3_nt: TGTGCCAGCAGCCCGGATGACAGGTATCTGAGCTACGAGCAGTACTTC
j_call: TRBJ1-6; v_call: TRBV5-1; clone_size: -; d_call: TRBD1; cdr3_aa: CASSLGQGNSPLHF; cdr3_nt: TGCGCCAGCAGCTTGGGACAGGGGAATTCACCCCTCCACTTT
j_call: TRBJ2-1; v_call: TRBV19; clone_size: -; d_call: -; cdr3_aa: CASSSQGQIYNEQFF; cdr3_nt: TGTGCCAGTAGTTCCCAGGGGCAGATCTACAATGAGCAGTTCTTC
j_call: TRBJ1-2; v_call: TRBV13; clone_size: few; d_call: -; cdr3_aa: CASSRSLLGGGYTF; cdr3_nt: TGTGCCAGCAGCCGATCTCTTTTGGGGGGTGGCTACACCTTC
j_call: TRBJ1-2; v_call: TRBV14; clone_size: -; d_call: TRBD1; cdr3_aa: CASSQAGQGASGYTF; cdr3_nt: TGTGCCAGCAGCCAAGCGGGACAGGGGGCAAGTGGCTACACCTTC